The 32 T cell receptor beta chains listed next were all sequenced from one sample in a study of human T cells and chemical hapten exposure. Time point defined: pre-sensitization, week 0. The treatment here: therapeutic diphenylcyclopropenone sensitization with weekly scalp DPC. MiXCR, applied by TCRdb to the RACE reads, yields one record per CDR3 protein. The sample contains 150,000 to 200,000 distinct CDR3 sequences, almost 30% of which appear only once. The sample consisted of whole blood, taken in connection with sensitization to the hapten diphenylcyclopropenone (DPC). The receptors here all came from a woman under 40 with alopecia areata. Some clones in this sample may be carry-over from other donors' samples.

This clonotype has only a few counts. The rearrangement joins TRBV20-1 to TRBJ2-7; 7 nucleotides match TRBD1. CDR1 and CDR2 (germline): DFQATT, SNEGSKA (reference sequence). The CDR3 contains 12 residues. The V and J ends lost 5 bases and 2 bases, in that order; junction bases with no gene match: 3. The DNA of the CDR3 is TGCAGTGCTTTAGGGACAGCCTACGAGCAGTACTTC. It translates to CSALGTAYEQYF.

This clonotype was counted only a few times. The chain has TRBV9 and TRBJ1-2; no clear D. CDR3 length: 16 residues. Trimming pared 0 bases from V and 4 bases from J, leaving 16 bases between. Germline lookup yields CDR1 SGDLS and CDR2 YYNGEE. DNA for the CDR3: TGTGCCAGCAGCGTAGAAGGGCAGTCGGGCCCCTATGGCTACACCTTC. Amino acid sequence: CASSVEGQSGPYGYTF.

In this sample, this clonotype turned up a few times. This CDR3 is CASSQRTAHYNEQFF. CDR3 sequence (DNA): TGTGCCAGCAGCCAACGGACAGCGCACTACAATGAGCAGTTCTTC. The chain uses TRBV3-2 and TRBJ2-1; TRBD1, the D gene given by the table, was not confirmed from the DNA. TRBV3-2 is a recognized pseudogene. The CDR3 covers 15 residues.

V gene TRBV28 combines with J gene TRBJ2-5; 8 bases fit TRBD1. The length of the CDR3 is 14 residues. The V segment lost 7 bases and the J segment 6 bases; nucleotides outside the gene matches: 10. Germline CDR1 and CDR2: MDHEN and SYDVKM. CDR3 sequence (DNA): TGTGCCAGCATAGACAGGGGCGCGGGAAAGACCCAGTACTTC. This sequence encodes CASIDRGAGKTQYF.

The chain uses TRBV7-9 and TRBJ2-1; the D is unclear. Deletions cut 5 bases from V and 7 bases from J, with 6 bases between. This CDR3 has 11 amino acids. CDR1 SEHNR and CDR2 FQNEAQ come from the germline V gene (reference sequence). The DNA of the CDR3 is TGTGCCAGCAGCATAAAAAATGAGCAGTTCTTC. This gives the protein CASSIKNEQFF.

Here the CDR3 reads CASSLRQGDSPLHF. CDR3 in DNA: TGTGCCAGCAGTCTCCGACAGGGGGATTCACCCCTCCACTTT. V usage is TRBV6-1 and J usage is TRBJ1-6; 9 bases fit TRBD1. CDR1 and CDR2 from the germline V gene are MNHNS and SASEGT. The ends lost 5 bases at V and 8 bases at J; junction bases unmatched: 4. This CDR3 has 14 residues.

The chain employs TRBV27 and TRBJ2-7; D might be TRBD1 (6 bases). V was shortened by 3 bases and J by 1 base, with 7 bases between the two germline ends. The CDR3 runs to 13 residues. CDR1 and CDR2 from the germline V gene are MNHEY and SMNVEV (reference sequence). The CDR3 sequence: CASSLRGSYEQYF. The CDR3 region has the DNA TGTGCCAGCAGTTTGAGGGGGTCCTACGAGCAGTACTTC.

Regarding this clonotype: The conserved phenylalanine or tryptophan is not found at the CDR3 terminus, so this likely reflects a read error. The limits of the CDR3 on the DNA are not certain, so only TCRdb's listed CDR3 is given. The chain joins TRBV4-1 to TRBJ1-2; the table gives TRBD1 as D, unverified against the DNA. CDR1 is MGHRA and CDR2 is YSYEKL in the germline V gene. The CDR3 length equals 19 residues, ends included. Here the CDR3 reads CASSHALGPGQESLWLHLC.

This clonotype came up a few times. J is TRBJ1-1 and V is TRBV6-2 or TRBV6-3, with D perhaps TRBD1 (6 bases). The V end was cut by 4 bases, the J end by 4 bases, with 13 bases between. Germline V gene lookup returns CDR1 MNHEY and CDR2 SVGEGT. This CDR3 has 14 amino acids. This CDR3 reads CASSLTGIGTEAFF. The CDR3 DNA reads TGTGCCAGCAGTTTAACAGGGATTGGCACTGAAGCTTTCTTT.

This clonotype appeared a few times. The chain has TRBV18 and TRBJ1-3; possibly TRBD1 for D (5 bases). Germline CDR1 and CDR2: KGHSH and LQKENI. Trimming removed 5 bases from V and 2 bases from J, with 16 bases in between. The CDR3 is 16 amino acids. The CDR3 sequence is CASSTSGTVPGNTIYF. CDR3 nucleotide sequence: TGTGCCAGCTCAACTTCTGGGACGGTGCCTGGAAACACCATATATTTT.

J is TRBJ2-7 and V is TRBV4-3; 8 bases match TRBD2. V lost 4 bases and J lost 3; bases outside the gene matches: 8. This CDR3 spans 15 amino acids. Germline CDR1 reads LGHNA; CDR2 reads YSLEER. The CDR3 sequence is CASSPELAVGYEQYF. In DNA, the CDR3 is TGCGCCAGCAGCCCAGAACTAGCGGTGGGCTACGAGCAGTACTTC.

There are a few counts of this clonotype. DNA of the CDR3: TGCAGCGTAGTCAGGGGAAGGGGAGAAAAACTGTTTTTT. Its translation is CSVVRGRGEKLFF. The rearrangement links TRBV29-1 to TRBJ1-4, with a possible D match to TRBD1 (6 bases). The germline V gene has CDR1 SQVTM and CDR2 ANQGSEA. The CDR3 is made up of 13 amino acids. Trimming took 6 bases from V and 8 from J, leaving 16 bases between them. Full variable domain (remainder filled in from reference TRBV29-1 and TRBJ1-4): SAVISQKPSRDICQRGTSLTIQCQVDSQVTMMFWYRQQPGQSLTLIATANQGSEATYESGFVIDKFPISRPNLTFSTLTVSNMSPEDSSIYLCSVVRGRGEKLFFGSGTQLSVL.

This clonotype showed up just a few times. The chain employs TRBV9 and TRBJ1-2; 7 bases fit TRBD1. The CDR3 spans 13 residues. V shed 3 bases and J 6 bases; nucleotides not matched to a gene: 5. CDR1 and CDR2 from the germline V gene are SGDLS and YYNGEE. The CDR3 DNA is TGTGCCAGCAGCGCGGGACAGCCGCATGGCTACACCTTC. Encoded protein: CASSAGQPHGYTF.

This clonotype has more than one count but fewer than ten. The V gene is TRBV29-1, the J gene TRBJ2-7, with TRBD2 matching 7 bases. The CDR3 runs to 16 residues. The germline V gene encodes CDR1 SQVTM and CDR2 ANQGSEA. V shed 5 bases and J 0 bases; nucleotides not matched to a gene: 13. CDR3 sequence: CSVTSSRGELSYEQYF. In DNA form, the CDR3 reads TGCAGCGTTACCTCCTCCCGGGGGGAGCTCTCCTACGAGCAGTACTTC.

V and J are TRBV4-3 and TRBJ2-2, with 9 bases identical to TRBD2. The CDR3 runs to 18 residues. The germline gives CDR1 LGHNA, CDR2 YSLEER. V gave up 1 base and J gave up 4 bases; unmatched junction bases: 10. The CDR3 DNA reads as TGCGCCAGCAGCCAAGGGCCAGCGGGAGGCCGGGGCACCGGGGAGCTGTTTTTT. As protein: CASSQGPAGGRGTGELFF.

This clonotype was seen at least ten times. The genes are TRBV29-1 and TRBJ1-2, with D tentatively TRBD1 (5 bases). Trimming pared 7 bases from V and 6 bases from J, leaving 12 bases between. This CDR3 region has 11 residues. The germline V gene has CDR1 SQVTM and CDR2 ANQGSEA. The CDR3 loop reads CSGGEANGYTF. The CDR3 region has the DNA TGCAGCGGAGGGGAGGCGAATGGCTACACCTTC.

CDR3 nucleotide sequence: TGTGCCAGCAGCGGAGACAGGGCGTTGGGCGCGCCCCTCCACTTT. This sequence encodes CASSGDRALGAPLHF. V and J are TRBV7-2 and TRBJ1-6; 7 positions agree with TRBD1. The CDR3 is 15 residues long. With V trimmed by 5 bases and J by 13 bases, 14 bases remained unmatched. Per germline, CDR1 SGHTA and CDR2 FQGNSA.

The chain couples TRBV20-1 to TRBJ2-1; 11 bases map to TRBD2. Germline loops: CDR1 DFQATT, CDR2 SNEGSKA (reference sequence). CDR3 length equals 14 residues. With 6 bases clipped from V and 4 bases from J, the junction kept 5 bases outside the gene matches. CDR3 sequence (DNA): TGCAGTGCCGTGACTAGCGGGACTTACAATGAGCAGTTCTTC. Protein sequence: CSAVTSGTYNEQFF.

This clonotype was observed a handful of times. The CDR3 sequence is CSARDVAGGSETQYF. CDR3 nucleotide sequence: TGCAGTGCTAGAGACGTAGCGGGAGGTTCAGAGACCCAGTACTTC. V usage is TRBV20-1 and J usage is TRBJ2-5; 10 bases agree with TRBD2. The J segment lost 4 bases and the V segment lost 0 bases, leaving 5 bases of the junction unmatched. Germline V lookup: CDR1 DFQATT, CDR2 SNEGSKA (reference sequence). The CDR3 covers 15 residues.

This clonotype was seen more than once but under ten times. V is TRBV14 and J is TRBJ2-1; tentatively, D is TRBD1 (5 bases). Germline lookup yields CDR1 SGHDN and CDR2 FVKESK. The CDR3 spans 15 residues. The V gene lost 3 bases and the J gene lost 3 bases, with 12 bases spanning the gap. The CDR3 coding sequence is TGTGCCAGCAGCCAGAATCGCAGGGACTACAATGAGCAGTTCTTC. Translated: CASSQNRRDYNEQFF.

This chain connects TRBV28 to TRBJ2-2; D may be TRBD1 or TRBD2 (5 bases each). The CDR3 contains 16 residues. The germline gives CDR1 MDHEN, CDR2 SYDVKM. Trimming pared 5 bases from V and 4 bases from J, leaving 17 bases between. The CDR3 nucleotides read TGTGCCAGCAGTACCCAAACGGCAGGGACCACCGGGGAGCTGTTTTTT. It specifies CASSTQTAGTTGELFF. Using reference TRBV28 and TRBJ2-2 for the parts outside the CDR3, the full variable domain is DVKVTQSSRYLVKRTGEKVFLECVQDMDHENMFWYRQDPGLGLRLIYFSYDVKMKEKGDIPEGYSVSREKKERFSLILESASTNQTSMYLCASSTQTAGTTGELFFGEGSRLTVL.

There are a few counts of this clonotype. This chain links TRBV7-2 with TRBJ2-7, with 8 bases fitting TRBD1. Trimming took 1 base from V and 2 from J; bases not matched to a gene: 7. The CDR3 covers 16 residues. The germline gives CDR1 SGHTA, CDR2 FQGNSA. This CDR3 is CASSLDGTGGPYEQYF. Here the CDR3 DNA reads TGTGCCAGCAGCTTAGACGGGACAGGTGGTCCCTACGAGCAGTACTTC.

The rearrangement joins TRBV27 to TRBJ2-2, with D possibly being TRBD1 (5 bases). Germline values: CDR1 MNHEY, CDR2 SMNVEV (reference sequence). The CDR3 extends over 14 amino acids. V was shortened by 5 bases and J by 6 bases, with 13 bases between the two germline ends. This CDR3 reads CASSTKTVPGELFF. The CDR3 DNA reads TGTGCCAGCAGTACAAAGACAGTACCCGGGGAGCTGTTTTTT.

This clonotype turned up a few times. The chain links TRBV9 to TRBJ2-5, with D maybe TRBD2 (6 bases). Germline V gene lookup returns CDR1 SGDLS and CDR2 YYNGEE. V shed 7 bases and J shed 2 bases, with 6 bases lying between them. The CDR3 covers 11 residues. The CDR3 is CASGRQETQYF. DNA of the CDR3: TGTGCCAGCGGGAGGCAAGAGACCCAGTACTTC.

This clonotype appeared a few times. The chain links TRBV28 to TRBJ2-7; 7 bases are shared with TRBD1. This CDR3 has 11 amino acids. With 8 bases clipped from V and 7 bases from J, the junction kept 5 bases outside the gene matches. Germline CDR1 MDHEN, CDR2 SYDVKM. This chain's CDR3 is CASDREGEQYF. DNA for the CDR3: TGTGCCAGCGACAGGGAAGGGGAGCAGTACTTC.

The V and J genes are TRBV29-1 and TRBJ2-7; D possibly corresponds to TRBD2 (6 bases). CDR1 is SQVTM and CDR2 is ANQGSEA in the germline V gene. The ends were cut back, 6 bases at V and 2 bases at J, with 14 bases in the middle. The CDR3 is made up of 13 amino acids. This CDR3 reads CSVRGTGAYEQYF. As DNA, the CDR3 is TGCAGCGTGAGAGGAACGGGGGCCTACGAGCAGTACTTC.

The rearrangement links TRBV11-3 to TRBJ2-5, with 9 bases that match TRBD2. The V gene end was trimmed by 1 base and the J gene end by 2 bases; junction bases not matched to a gene: 5. Per the germline V gene, CDR1 is SGHNT and CDR2 is YENEEA. The CDR3 spans 16 residues. CDR3 amino acids: CASSLVGLAGQETQYF. The CDR3 DNA follows: TGTGCCAGCAGCTTAGTCGGGCTAGCGGGACAAGAGACCCAGTACTTC.

This clonotype was seen more than once but under ten times. This sequence joins TRBV7-2 and TRBJ1-6; tentatively, D is TRBD1 (6 bases). Germline lookup yields CDR1 SGHTA and CDR2 FQGNSA. CDR3 size: 14 residues. V was trimmed by 4 bases and J by 7 bases, leaving 11 bases between them. CDR3 nucleotides: TGTGCCAGCAGCTCTCGACAGGCGAATTCACCCCTCCACTTT. Translated: CASSSRQANSPLHF.

A few counts support this clonotype. The rearrangement links TRBV4-1 to TRBJ2-1, with TRBD1 matching 12 bases. CDR3 length: 16 residues. Germline CDR1 MGHRA, CDR2 YSYEKL. The trim removed 4 bases at V and 6 bases at J, leaving 7 bases unmatched. The CDR3 DNA reads TGCGCCAGCAGCCGGGGGACAGGGGGCTTCCTCAATGAGCAGTTCTTC. Protein product: CASSRGTGGFLNEQFF.

J is TRBJ2-5 and V is TRBV18; 7 bases map to TRBD1. With 1 base clipped from V and 2 bases from J, the junction kept 10 bases outside the gene matches. From germline, CDR1 is KGHSH and CDR2 LQKENI. CDR3 length: 17 residues. CDR3 amino acids: CASSPLGTAPGQETQYF. CDR3 in DNA: TGTGCCAGCTCACCACTCGGGACAGCCCCAGGGCAAGAGACCCAGTACTTC.

This clonotype was detected only a few times. This chain links TRBV12-3 or TRBV12-4 with TRBJ2-2; D is unclear. Trimming removed 5 bases from V and 4 bases from J, with 5 bases in between. The CDR3 runs 12 residues. CDR3: CASSDVTGELFF. In nucleotides, the CDR3 is TGTGCCAGCAGTGACGTCACCGGGGAGCTGTTTTTT.

The chain employs TRBV28 and TRBJ2-5; D perhaps matches TRBD2 (7 bases). Germline CDR1 MDHEN, CDR2 SYDVKM. This CDR3 is 13 amino acids long. Deletions cut 7 bases from V and 5 bases from J, with 14 bases between. CDR3 amino acids: CASTWGGAETQYF. In nucleotides, the CDR3 is TGTGCCAGCACTTGGGGGGGGGCTGAGACCCAGTACTTC. Together with reference TRBV28 and TRBJ2-5, the CDR3 gives the full variable domain: DVKVTQSSRYLVKRTGEKVFLECVQDMDHENMFWYRQDPGLGLRLIYFSYDVKMKEKGDIPEGYSVSREKKERFSLILESASTNQTSMYLCASTWGGAETQYFGPGTRLLVL.